A selection of T cell receptor beta chains follows, all from one sample in a study of T-cell memory formation after mild COVID-19. TCRdb redid the calling of the 5' RACE reads with MiXCR, one entry per CDR3 protein. The data contain 350,000 to 500,000 distinct CDR3 sequences, about 19% of them singletons. Input material: PBMCs or a T cell subset sorted from them (not recorded which). The receptors shown here come from an adult woman who had mild COVID-19 (a few samples of this study predate the infection). Cell type and time point are not known. Each CDR3 is given with its conserved first and last residue.

v_call,cdr3_aa
TRBV5-5,CASSLAGGHEQYF
TRBV7-7,CASSLVPGSHEQYF
TRBV3-1,CASSQAGVTEAFF
TRBV5-4,CASSSAGTGNLLGYTF
TRBV7-2,CASSLPTDGGTQYF
TRBV12-3/TRBV12-4,CASSLGAGVEQFF
TRBV12-3/TRBV12-4,CASSFTIWDTEAFF
TRBV7-3,CASSPKTAASADTQYF
TRBV7-9,CASRPTGAYEQYF
TRBV6-5,CASSYFVTGQSEQYF
TRBV18,CASSPANNQPQHF
TRBV20-1,CSARDSAGGYNEQFF
TRBV12-3/TRBV12-4,CASSGRTSGRNDEQYF
TRBV3-1,CASSLGYQPQHF
TRBV9,CASSFGWDRGTDTQYF